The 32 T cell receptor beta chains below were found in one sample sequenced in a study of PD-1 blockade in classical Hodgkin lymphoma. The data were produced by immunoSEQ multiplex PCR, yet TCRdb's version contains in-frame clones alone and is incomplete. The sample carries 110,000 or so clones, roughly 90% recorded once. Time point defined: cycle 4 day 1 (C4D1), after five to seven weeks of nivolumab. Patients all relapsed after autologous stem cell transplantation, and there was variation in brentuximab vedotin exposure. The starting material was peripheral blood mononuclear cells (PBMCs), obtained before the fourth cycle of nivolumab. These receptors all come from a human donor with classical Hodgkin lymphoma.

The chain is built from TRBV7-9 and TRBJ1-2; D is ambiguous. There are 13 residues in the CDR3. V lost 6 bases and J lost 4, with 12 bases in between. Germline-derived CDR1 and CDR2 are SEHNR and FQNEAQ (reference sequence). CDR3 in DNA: TGTGCCAGCAGTCTTGGTTCGACCTATGGCTACACCTTC. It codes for CASSLGSTYGYTF. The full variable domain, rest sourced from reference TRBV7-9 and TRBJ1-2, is DTGVSQNPRHKITKRGQNVTFRCDPISEHNRLYWYRQTLGQGPEFLTYFQNEAQLEKSRLLSDRFSAERPKGSFSTLEIQRTEQGDSAMYLCASSLGSTYGYTFGSGTRLTVV.

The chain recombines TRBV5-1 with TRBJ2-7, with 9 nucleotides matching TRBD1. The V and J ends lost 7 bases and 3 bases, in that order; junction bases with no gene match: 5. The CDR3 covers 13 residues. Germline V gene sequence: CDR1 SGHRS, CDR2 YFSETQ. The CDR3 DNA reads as TGCGCCAGCGCCGGGACAGGGATCTACGAGCAGTACTTC. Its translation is CASAGTGIYEQYF.

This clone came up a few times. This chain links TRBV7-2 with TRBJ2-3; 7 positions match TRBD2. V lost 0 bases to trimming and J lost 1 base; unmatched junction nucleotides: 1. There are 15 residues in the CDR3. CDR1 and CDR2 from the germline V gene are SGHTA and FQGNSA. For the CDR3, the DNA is TGTGCCAGCAGCTTAGCCGCGGGGGGCACAGATACGCAGTATTTT. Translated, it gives CASSLAAGGTDTQYF. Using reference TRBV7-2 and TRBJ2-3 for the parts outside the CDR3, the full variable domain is GAGVSQSPSNKVTEKGKDVELRCDPISGHTALYWYRQSLGQGLEFLIYFQGNSAPDKSGLPSDRFSAERTGGSVSTLTIQRTQQEDSAVYLCASSLAAGGTDTQYFGPGTRLTVL.

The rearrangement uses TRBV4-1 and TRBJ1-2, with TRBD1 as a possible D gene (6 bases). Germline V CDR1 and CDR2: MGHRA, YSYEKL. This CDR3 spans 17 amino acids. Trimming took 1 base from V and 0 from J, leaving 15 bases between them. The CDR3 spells CASSQVRTEDSNYGYTF. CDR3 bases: TGCGCCAGCAGCCAAGTTAGGACAGAGGATTCTAACTATGGCTACACCTTC.

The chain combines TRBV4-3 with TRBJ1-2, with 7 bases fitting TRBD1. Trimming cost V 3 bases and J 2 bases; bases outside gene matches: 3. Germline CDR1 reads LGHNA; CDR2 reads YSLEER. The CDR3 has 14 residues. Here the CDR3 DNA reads TGCGCCAGCAGCCATGAGGACAGGAACTATGGCTACACCTTC. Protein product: CASSHEDRNYGYTF.

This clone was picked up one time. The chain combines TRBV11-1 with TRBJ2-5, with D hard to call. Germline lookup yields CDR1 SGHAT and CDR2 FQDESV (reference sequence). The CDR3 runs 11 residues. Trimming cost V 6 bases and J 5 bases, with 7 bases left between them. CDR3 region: CASSTTETQYF. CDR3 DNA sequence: TGTGCCAGCAGTACAACCGAGACCCAGTACTTC.

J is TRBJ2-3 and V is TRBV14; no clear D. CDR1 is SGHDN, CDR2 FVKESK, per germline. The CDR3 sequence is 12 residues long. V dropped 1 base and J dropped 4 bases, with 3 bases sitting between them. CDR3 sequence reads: CASSQVPDTQYF. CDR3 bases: TGTGCCAGCAGCCAAGTCCCAGATACGCAGTATTTT. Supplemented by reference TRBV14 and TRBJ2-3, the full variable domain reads EAGVTQFPSHSVIEKGQTVTLRCDPISGHDNLYWYRRVMGKEIKFLLHFVKESKQDESGMPNNRFLAERTGGTYSTLKVQPAELEDSGVYFCASSQVPDTQYFGPGTRLTVL.

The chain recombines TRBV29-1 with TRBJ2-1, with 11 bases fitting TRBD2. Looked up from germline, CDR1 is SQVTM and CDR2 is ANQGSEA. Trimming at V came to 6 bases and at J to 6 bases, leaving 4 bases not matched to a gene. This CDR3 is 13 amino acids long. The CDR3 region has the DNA TGCAGCGTCCCTGGGACTAGCGGCAATGAGCAGTTCTTC. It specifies CSVPGTSGNEQFF.

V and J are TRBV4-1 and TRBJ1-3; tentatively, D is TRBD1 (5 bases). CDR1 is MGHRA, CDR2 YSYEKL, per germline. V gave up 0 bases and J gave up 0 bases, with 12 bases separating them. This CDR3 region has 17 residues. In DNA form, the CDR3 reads TGCGCCAGCAGCCAAGATATCAGGGCCCGCTCTGGAAACACCATATATTTT. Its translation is CASSQDIRARSGNTIYF.

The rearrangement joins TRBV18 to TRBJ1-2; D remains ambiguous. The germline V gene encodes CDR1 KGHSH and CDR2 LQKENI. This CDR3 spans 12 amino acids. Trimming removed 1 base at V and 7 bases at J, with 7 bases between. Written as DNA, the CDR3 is TGTGCCAGCTCACCACGAGTTGGTGGCTACACCTTC. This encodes CASSPRVGGYTF.

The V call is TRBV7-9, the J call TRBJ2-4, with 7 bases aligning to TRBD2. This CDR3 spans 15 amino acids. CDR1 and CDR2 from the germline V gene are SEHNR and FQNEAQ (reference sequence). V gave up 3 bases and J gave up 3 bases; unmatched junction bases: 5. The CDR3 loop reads CASSFTGLDKNIQYF. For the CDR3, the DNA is TGTGCCAGCAGCTTCACCGGACTAGACAAAAACATTCAGTACTTC.

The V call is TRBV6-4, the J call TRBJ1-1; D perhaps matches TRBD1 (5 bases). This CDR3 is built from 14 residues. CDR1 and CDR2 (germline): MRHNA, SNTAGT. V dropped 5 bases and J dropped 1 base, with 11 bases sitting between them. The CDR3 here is CASSQGPGNTEAFF. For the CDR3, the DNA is TGTGCCAGCAGTCAGGGACCAGGGAACACTGAAGCTTTCTTT.

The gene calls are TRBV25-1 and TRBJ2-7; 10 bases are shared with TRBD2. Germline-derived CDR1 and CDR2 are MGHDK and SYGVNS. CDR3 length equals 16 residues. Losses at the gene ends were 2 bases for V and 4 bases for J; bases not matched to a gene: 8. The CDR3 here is CASSEAPGLAPYEQYF. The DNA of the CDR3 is TGTGCCAGCAGTGAAGCCCCGGGACTAGCGCCTTACGAGCAGTACTTC.

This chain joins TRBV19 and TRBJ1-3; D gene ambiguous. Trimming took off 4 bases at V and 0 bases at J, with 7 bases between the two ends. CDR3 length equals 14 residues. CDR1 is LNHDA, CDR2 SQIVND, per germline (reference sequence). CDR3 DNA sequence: TGTGCCAGTAGTACTCAGGACTCTGGAAACACCATATATTTT. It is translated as CASSTQDSGNTIYF. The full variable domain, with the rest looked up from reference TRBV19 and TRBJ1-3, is DGGITQSPKYLFRKEGQNVTLSCEQNLNHDAMYWYRQDPGQGLRLIYYSQIVNDFQKGDIAEGYSVSREKKESFPLTVTSAQKNPTAFYLCASSTQDSGNTIYFGEGSWLTVV.

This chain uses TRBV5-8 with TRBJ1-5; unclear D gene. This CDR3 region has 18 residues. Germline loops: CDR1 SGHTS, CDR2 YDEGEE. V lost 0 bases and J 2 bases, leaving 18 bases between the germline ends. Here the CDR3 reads CASSLGLVGIGGNQPQHF. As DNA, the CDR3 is TGTGCCAGCAGCTTGGGTCTCGTCGGCATCGGTGGCAATCAGCCCCAGCATTTT.

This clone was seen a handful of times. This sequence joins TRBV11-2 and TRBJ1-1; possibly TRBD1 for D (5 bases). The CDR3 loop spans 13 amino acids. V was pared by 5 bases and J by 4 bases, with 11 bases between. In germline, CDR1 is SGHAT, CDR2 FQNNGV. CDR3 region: CASSRDGSTEAFF. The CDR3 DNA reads TGTGCCAGCAGCAGGGACGGAAGCACTGAAGCTTTCTTT. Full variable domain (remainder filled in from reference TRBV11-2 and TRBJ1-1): EAGVAQSPRYKIIEKRQSVAFWCNPISGHATLYWYQQILGQGPKLLIQFQNNGVVDDSQLPKDRFSAERLKGVDSTLKIQPAKLEDSAVYLCASSRDGSTEAFFGQGTRLTVV.

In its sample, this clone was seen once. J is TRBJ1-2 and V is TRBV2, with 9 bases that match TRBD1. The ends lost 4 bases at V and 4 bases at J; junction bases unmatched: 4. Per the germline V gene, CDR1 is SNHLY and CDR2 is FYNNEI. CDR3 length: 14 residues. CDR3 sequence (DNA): TGTGCCAGCAGTGGACAGGGGGAGATCTATGGCTACACCTTC. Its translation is CASSGQGEIYGYTF.

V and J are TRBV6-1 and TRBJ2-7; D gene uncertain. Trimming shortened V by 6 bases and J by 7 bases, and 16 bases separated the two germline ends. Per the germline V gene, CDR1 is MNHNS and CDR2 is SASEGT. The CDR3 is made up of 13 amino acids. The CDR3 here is CASRFGSLGEQYF. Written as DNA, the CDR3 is TGTGCCAGCAGGTTCGGGTCTCTCGGGGAGCAGTACTTC.

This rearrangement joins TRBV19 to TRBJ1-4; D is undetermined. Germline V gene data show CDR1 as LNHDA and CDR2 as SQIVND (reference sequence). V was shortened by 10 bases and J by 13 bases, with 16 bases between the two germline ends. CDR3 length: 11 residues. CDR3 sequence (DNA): TGTGCCACCGAGTGGACGGGCGGACTGTTTTTT. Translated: CATEWTGGLFF.

The CDR3 spells CASKPGQGPTDTQYF. Written as DNA, the CDR3 is TGTGCCAGTAAACCGGGACAGGGTCCCACAGATACGCAGTATTTT. The chain recombines TRBV6-1 with TRBJ2-3, with 9 bases aligning to TRBD1. CDR3 length equals 15 residues. Unmatched junction bases numbered 9, after V lost 9 bases and J lost 2 bases. Germline V gene data show CDR1 as MNHNS and CDR2 as SASEGT.

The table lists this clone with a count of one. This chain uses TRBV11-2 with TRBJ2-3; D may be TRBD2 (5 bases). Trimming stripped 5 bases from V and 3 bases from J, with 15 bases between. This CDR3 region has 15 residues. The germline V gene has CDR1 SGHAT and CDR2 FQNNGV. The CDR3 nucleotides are TGTGCCAGCAGCCTTGGCGGAGGCATAACAGATACGCAGTATTTT. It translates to CASSLGGGITDTQYF.

The chain's CDR3 is CASSLLGGTAIQETQYF. As DNA, the CDR3 is TGTGCCAGCAGTTTGCTGGGCGGGACAGCAATACAAGAGACCCAGTACTTC. V and J are TRBV28 and TRBJ2-5; D possibly corresponds to TRBD1 (7 bases). Trimming cost V 3 bases and J 2 bases, with 19 bases left between them. The CDR3 has 17 amino acids. Germline V gene data show CDR1 as MDHEN and CDR2 as SYDVKM.

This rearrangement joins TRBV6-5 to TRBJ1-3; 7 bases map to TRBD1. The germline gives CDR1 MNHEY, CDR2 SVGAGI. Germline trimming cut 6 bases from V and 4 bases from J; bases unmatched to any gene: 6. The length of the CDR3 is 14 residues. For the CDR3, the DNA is TGTGCCAGCAGGAGGACAGGAGACGGAAACACCATATATTTT. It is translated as CASRRTGDGNTIYF.

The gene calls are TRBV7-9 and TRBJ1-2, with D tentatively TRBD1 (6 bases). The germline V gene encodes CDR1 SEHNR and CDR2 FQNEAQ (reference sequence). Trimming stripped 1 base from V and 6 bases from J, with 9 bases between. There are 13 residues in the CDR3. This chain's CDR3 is CASSLGTVDGYTF. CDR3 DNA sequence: TGTGCCAGCAGCTTAGGGACAGTTGATGGCTACACCTTC.

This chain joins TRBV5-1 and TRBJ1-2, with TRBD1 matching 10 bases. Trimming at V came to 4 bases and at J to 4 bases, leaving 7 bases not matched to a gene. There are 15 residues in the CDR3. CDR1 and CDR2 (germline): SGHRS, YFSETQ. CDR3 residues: CASSPGQGVGYGYTF. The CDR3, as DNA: TGCGCCAGCAGCCCCGGACAGGGGGTGGGCTATGGCTACACCTTC. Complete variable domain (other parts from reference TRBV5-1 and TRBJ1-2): KAGVTQTPRYLIKTRGQQVTLSCSPISGHRSVSWYQQTPGQGLQFLFEYFSETQRNKGNFPGRFSGRQFSNSRSEMNVSTLELGDSALYLCASSPGQGVGYGYTFGSGTRLTVV.

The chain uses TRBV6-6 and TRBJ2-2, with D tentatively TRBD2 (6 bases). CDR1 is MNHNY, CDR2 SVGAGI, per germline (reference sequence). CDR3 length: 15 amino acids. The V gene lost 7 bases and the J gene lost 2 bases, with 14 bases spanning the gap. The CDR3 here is CASTLGTPNTGELFF. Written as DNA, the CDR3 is TGTGCCAGCACCCTTGGGACTCCCAACACCGGGGAGCTGTTTTTT.

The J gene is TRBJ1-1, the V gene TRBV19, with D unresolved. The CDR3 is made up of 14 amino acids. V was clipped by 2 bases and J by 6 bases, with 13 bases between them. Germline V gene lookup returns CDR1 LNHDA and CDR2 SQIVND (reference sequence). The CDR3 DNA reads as TGTGCCAGTAGTATAAGGATTACAGTGGCTGAAGCTTTCTTT. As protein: CASSIRITVAEAFF. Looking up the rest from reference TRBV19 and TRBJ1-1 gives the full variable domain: DGGITQSPKYLFRKEGQNVTLSCEQNLNHDAMYWYRQDPGQGLRLIYYSQIVNDFQKGDIAEGYSVSREKKESFPLTVTSAQKNPTAFYLCASSIRITVAEAFFGQGTRLTVV.

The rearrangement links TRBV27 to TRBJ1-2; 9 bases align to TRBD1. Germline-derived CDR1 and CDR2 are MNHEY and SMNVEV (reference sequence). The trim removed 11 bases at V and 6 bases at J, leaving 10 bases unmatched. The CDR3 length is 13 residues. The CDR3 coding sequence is TGTGCCCCGGGGGACAGGGTTATCCATGGCTACACCTTC. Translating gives CAPGDRVIHGYTF.

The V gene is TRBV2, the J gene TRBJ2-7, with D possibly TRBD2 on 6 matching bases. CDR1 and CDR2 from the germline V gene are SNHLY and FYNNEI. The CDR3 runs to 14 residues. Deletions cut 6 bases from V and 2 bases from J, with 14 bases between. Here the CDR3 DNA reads TGTGCCAGCAGGGTGGGGAGGCAGGCCTACGAGCAGTACTTC. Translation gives CASRVGRQAYEQYF.

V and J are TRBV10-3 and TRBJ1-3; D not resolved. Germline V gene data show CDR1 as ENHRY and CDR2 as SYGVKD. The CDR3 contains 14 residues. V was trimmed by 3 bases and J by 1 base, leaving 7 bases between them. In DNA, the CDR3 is TGTGCCATCAGTGAAGTACGTTCTGGAAACACCATATATTTT. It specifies CAISEVRSGNTIYF.

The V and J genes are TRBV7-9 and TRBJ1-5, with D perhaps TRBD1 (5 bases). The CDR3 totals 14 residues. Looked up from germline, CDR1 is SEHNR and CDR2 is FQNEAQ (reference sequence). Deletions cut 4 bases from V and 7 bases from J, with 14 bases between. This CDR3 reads CASSSDWGFQPQHF. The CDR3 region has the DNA TGTGCCAGCAGCTCAGATTGGGGCTTCCAGCCCCAGCATTTT.

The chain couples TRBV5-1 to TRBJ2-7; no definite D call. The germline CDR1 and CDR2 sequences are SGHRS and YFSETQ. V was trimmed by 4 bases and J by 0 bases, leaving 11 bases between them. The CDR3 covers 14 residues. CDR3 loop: CASSPGSYSYEQYF. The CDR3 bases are TGCGCCAGCAGCCCCGGGTCCTACTCCTACGAGCAGTACTTC.